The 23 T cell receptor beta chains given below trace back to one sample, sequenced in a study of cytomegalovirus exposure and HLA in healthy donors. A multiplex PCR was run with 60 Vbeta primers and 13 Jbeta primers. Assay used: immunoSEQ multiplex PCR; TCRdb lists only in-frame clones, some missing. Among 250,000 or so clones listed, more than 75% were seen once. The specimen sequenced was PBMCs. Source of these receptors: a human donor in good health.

The CDR3 region has the DNA TGCGCCAGCAGCAAGGGACAGGATACTAACTATGGCTACACCTTC. Its translation: CASSKGQDTNYGYTF. The chain employs TRBV5-1 and TRBJ1-2; 8 bases are a match to TRBD1. After removal of 4 bases from V and 0 bases from J, the junction contained 5 bases not matched to a gene. CDR1 and CDR2 (germline): SGHRS, YFSETQ. CDR3 length: 15 amino acids. The full variable domain, its missing parts supplied by reference TRBV5-1 and TRBJ1-2, is KAGVTQTPRYLIKTRGQQVTLSCSPISGHRSVSWYQQTPGQGLQFLFEYFSETQRNKGNFPGRFSGRQFSNSRSEMNVSTLELGDSALYLCASSKGQDTNYGYTFGSGTRLTVV.

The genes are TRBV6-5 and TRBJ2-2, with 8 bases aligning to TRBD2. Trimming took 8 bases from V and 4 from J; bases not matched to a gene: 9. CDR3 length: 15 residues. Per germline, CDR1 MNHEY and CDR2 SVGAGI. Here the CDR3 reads CASRWSGGGTGELFF. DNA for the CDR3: TGTGCCAGCCGTTGGTCGGGGGGGGGCACCGGGGAGCTGTTTTTT.

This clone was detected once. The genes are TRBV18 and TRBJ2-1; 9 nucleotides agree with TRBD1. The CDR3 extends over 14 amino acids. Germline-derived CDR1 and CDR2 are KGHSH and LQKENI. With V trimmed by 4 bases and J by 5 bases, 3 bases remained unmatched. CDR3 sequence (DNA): TGTGCCAGCTCACGGACAGGGGAGGACAATGAGCAGTTCTTC. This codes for CASSRTGEDNEQFF.

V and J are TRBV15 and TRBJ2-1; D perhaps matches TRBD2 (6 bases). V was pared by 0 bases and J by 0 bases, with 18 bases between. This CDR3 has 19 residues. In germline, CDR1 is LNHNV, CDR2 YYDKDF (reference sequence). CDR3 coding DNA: TGTGCCACCAGCAGAGATCAAGTATCGGGGAGGAGCTCCTACAATGAGCAGTTCTTC. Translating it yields CATSRDQVSGRSSYNEQFF.

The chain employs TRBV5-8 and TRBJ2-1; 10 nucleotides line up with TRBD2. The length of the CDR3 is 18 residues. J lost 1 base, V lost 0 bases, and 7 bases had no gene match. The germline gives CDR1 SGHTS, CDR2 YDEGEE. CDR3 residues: CASSLGLAGESSYNEQFF. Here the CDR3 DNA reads TGTGCCAGCAGCTTGGGGCTAGCGGGAGAGTCTTCCTACAATGAGCAGTTCTTC.

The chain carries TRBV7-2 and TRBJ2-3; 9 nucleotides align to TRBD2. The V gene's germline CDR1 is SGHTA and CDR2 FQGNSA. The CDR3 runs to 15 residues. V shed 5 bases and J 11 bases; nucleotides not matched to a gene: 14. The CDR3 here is CASSPLSGLAGLQYF. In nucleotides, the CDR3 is TGTGCCAGCAGCCCGCTGAGCGGGCTAGCGGGGTTGCAGTATTTT.

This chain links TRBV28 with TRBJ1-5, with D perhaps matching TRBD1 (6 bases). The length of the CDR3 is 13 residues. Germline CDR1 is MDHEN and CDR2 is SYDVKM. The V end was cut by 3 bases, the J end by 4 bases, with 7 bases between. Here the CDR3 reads CASSFDRNQPQHF. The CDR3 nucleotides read TGTGCCAGCAGTTTTGACAGGAATCAGCCCCAGCATTTT. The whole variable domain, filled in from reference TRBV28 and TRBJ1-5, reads DVKVTQSSRYLVKRTGEKVFLECVQDMDHENMFWYRQDPGLGLRLIYFSYDVKMKEKGDIPEGYSVSREKKERFSLILESASTNQTSMYLCASSFDRNQPQHFGDGTRLSIL.

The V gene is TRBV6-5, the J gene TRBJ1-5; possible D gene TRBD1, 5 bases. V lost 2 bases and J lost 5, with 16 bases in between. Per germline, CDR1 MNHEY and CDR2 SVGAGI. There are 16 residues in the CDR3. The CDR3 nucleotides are TGTGCCAGCAGTTACGCCGGTTCGGGGGATCATCAGCCCCAGCATTTT. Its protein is CASSYAGSGDHQPQHF.

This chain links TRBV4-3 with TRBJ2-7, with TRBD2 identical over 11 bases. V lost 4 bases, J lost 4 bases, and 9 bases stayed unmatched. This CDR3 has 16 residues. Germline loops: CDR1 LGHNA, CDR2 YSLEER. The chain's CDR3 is CASSRLTSGIPYEQYF. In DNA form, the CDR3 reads TGCGCCAGCAGCCGACTGACTAGCGGGATACCGTACGAGCAGTACTTC.

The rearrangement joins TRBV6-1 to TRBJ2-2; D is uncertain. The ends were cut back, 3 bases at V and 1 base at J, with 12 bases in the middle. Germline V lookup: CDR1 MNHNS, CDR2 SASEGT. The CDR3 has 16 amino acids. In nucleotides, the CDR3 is TGTGCCAGCAGTGAGTCCCCCGCGAAGAACACCGGGGAGCTGTTTTTT. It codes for CASSESPAKNTGELFF.

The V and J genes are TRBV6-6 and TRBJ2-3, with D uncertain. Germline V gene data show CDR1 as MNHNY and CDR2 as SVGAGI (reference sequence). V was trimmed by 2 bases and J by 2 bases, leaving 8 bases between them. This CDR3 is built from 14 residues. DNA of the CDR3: TGTGCCAGCAGTTACCCGGGTATCACAGATACGCAGTATTTT. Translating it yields CASSYPGITDTQYF.

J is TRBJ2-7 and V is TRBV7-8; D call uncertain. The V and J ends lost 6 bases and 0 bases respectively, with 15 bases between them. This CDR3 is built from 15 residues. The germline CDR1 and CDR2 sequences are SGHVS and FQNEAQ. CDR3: CASSDEQSSSYEQYF. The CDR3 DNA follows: TGTGCCAGCAGTGACGAACAGTCGAGCTCCTACGAGCAGTACTTC.

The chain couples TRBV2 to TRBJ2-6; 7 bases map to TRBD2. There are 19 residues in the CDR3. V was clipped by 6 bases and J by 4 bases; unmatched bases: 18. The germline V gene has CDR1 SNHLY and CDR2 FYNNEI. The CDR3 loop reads CASSNPRTRTRSGANVLTF. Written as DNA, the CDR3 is TGTGCCAGCAGCAACCCCAGAACGAGGACTAGATCGGGGGCCAACGTCCTGACTTTC.

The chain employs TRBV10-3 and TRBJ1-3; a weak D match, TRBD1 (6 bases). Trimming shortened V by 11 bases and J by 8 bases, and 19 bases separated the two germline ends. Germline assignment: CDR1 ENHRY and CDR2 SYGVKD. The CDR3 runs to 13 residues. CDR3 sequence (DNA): TGTGCCTCCTTCAGGGGCCTCCGAGACACCATATATTTT. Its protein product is CASFRGLRDTIYF.

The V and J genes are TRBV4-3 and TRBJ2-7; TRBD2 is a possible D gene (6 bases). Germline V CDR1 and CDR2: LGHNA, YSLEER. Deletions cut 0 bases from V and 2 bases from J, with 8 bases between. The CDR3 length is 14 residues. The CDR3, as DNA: TGCGCCAGCAGCCAAGATCGCGGGACCTACGAGCAGTACTTC. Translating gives CASSQDRGTYEQYF.

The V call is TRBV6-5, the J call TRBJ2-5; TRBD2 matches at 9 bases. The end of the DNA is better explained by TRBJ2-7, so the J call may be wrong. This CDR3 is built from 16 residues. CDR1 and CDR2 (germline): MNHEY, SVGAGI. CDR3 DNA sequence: TGTGCCAGCAGTTACGGTTGGGGCGGGAGGGCCATCGAGCAGTACTTC. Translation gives CASSYGWGGRAIEQYF.

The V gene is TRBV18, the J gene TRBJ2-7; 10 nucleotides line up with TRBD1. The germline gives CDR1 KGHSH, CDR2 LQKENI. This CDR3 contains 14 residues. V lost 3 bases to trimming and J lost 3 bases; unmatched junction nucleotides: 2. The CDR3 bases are TGTGCCAGCTCACCGGGGACAGGGGACTACGAGCAGTACTTC. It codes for CASSPGTGDYEQYF.

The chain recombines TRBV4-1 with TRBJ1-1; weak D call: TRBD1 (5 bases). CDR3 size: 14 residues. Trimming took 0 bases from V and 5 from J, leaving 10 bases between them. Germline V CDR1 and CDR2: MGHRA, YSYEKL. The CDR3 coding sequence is TGCGCCAGCAGCCAAGACAGGGTATGGACTGAAGCTTTCTTT. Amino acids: CASSQDRVWTEAFF.

In nucleotides, the CDR3 is TGTGCCAGCAGCCCGTACAGGGGCCCGGTGGTGGGGGCCAACGTCCTGACTTTC. This translates into CASSPYRGPVVGANVLTF. This chain connects TRBV7-8 to TRBJ2-6; 7 bases map to TRBD1. CDR1 and CDR2 from the germline V gene are SGHVS and FQNEAQ. After removal of 5 bases from V and 4 bases from J, the junction contained 14 bases not matched to a gene. The CDR3 is made up of 18 amino acids. The full variable domain, with the rest looked up from reference TRBV7-8 and TRBJ2-6, is GAGVSQSPRYKVAKRGQDVALRCDPISGHVSLFWYQQALGQGPEFLTYFQNEAQLDKSGLPSDRFFAERPEGSVSTLKIQRTQQEDSAVYLCASSPYRGPVVGANVLTFGAGSRLTVL.

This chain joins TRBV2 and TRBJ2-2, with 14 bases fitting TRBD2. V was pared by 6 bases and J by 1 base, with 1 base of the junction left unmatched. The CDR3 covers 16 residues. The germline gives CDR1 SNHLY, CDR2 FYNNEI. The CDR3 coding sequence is TGTGCCAGCAGGGGACTAGCGGGAGAGAACACCGGGGAGCTGTTTTTT. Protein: CASRGLAGENTGELFF.

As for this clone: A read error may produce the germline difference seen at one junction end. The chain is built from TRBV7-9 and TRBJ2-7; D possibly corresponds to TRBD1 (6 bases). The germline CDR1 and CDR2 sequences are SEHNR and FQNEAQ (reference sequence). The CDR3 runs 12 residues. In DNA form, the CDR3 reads TGTTCCAGCAGCTCACAGGGACACGAGCAGTACTTC. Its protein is CSSSSQGHEQYF.

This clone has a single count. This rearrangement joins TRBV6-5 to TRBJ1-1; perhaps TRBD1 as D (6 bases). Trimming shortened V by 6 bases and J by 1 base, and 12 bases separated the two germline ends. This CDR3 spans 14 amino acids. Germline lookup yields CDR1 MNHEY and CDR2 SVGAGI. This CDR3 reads CASRKDRRNTEAFF. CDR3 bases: TGTGCCAGCAGAAAAGACAGGAGGAACACTGAAGCTTTCTTT.

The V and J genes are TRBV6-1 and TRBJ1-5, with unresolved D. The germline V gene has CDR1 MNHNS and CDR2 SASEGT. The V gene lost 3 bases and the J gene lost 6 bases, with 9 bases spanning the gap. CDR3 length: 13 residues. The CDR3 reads CASSELPTQPQHF. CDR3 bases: TGTGCCAGCAGTGAGCTACCCACTCAGCCCCAGCATTTT.